The 18 T cell receptor beta chains presented below share a single source sample, sequenced in a study of T-cell reconstitution after alpha-beta-depleted transplantation in children. It was with unique molecular identifiers that the TCRbeta library was prepared. Each CDR3 protein is one row after TCRdb ran MiXCR on the PCR reads. The sample contains a few hundred thousand distinct CDR3 sequences, around 10% of which appear only once. The source material was PBMCs from the stem cell graft donor, sampled from the stem cell graft. Receptors were obtained from a human donor who donated a stem cell graft to a child with acute lymphoblastic leukemia.

This clonotype was counted only a few times. This chain's CDR3 is CASSRAGGGQFF. The CDR3 DNA reads as TGTGCCAGCAGCCGAGCGGGAGGGGGGCAGTTCTTC. V and J are TRBV7-9 and TRBJ2-1; the match to TRBD2 covers 10 bases. With 5 bases clipped from V and 12 bases from J, the junction kept 4 bases outside the gene matches. The germline V gene encodes CDR1 SEHNR and CDR2 FQNEAQ (reference sequence). The CDR3 is 12 residues long.

The chain is built from TRBV5-5 and TRBJ2-5; 7 bases align to TRBD2. This CDR3 comprises 16 residues. The J segment lost 5 bases and the V segment lost 5 bases, leaving 15 bases of the junction unmatched. Germline V gene data show CDR1 as SGHKS and CDR2 as YYEKEE (reference sequence). DNA of the CDR3: TGTGCCAGCAGGCCTGACGGATGGAGGGGAGGGGAGACCCAGTACTTC. Translated, it gives CASRPDGWRGGETQYF. Drawing the rest from reference TRBV5-5 and TRBJ2-5, the complete variable domain is DAGVTQSPTHLIKTRGQQVTLRCSPISGHKSVSWYQQVLGQGPQFIFQYYEKEERGRGNFPDRFSARQFPNYSSELNVNALLLGDSALYLCASRPDGWRGGETQYFGPGTRLLVL.

This chain joins TRBV7-9 and TRBJ2-2; TRBD2 aligns across 10 bases. V shed 5 bases, J shed 1 base, and the junction held 4 bases outside the gene matches. Germline CDR1 is SEHNR and CDR2 is FQNEAQ (reference sequence). The CDR3 loop spans 16 amino acids. CDR3 sequence: CASSTRTSGNTGELFF. The DNA of the CDR3 is TGTGCCAGCAGCACCAGGACTAGCGGGAACACCGGGGAGCTGTTTTTT.

This clonotype was seen ten or more times. CDR3 loop: CASSFGGGLDFRETQYF. The DNA of the CDR3 is TGTGCCAGCAGTTTTGGGGGGGGGCTGGATTTCCGAGAGACCCAGTACTTC. The V and J genes are TRBV12-3 or TRBV12-4 and TRBJ2-5, with a possible D match to TRBD2 (7 bases). The CDR3 is 17 amino acids. Trimming took off 3 bases at V and 4 bases at J, with 21 bases between the two ends.

Only a few counts were recorded for this clonotype. The chain carries TRBV14 and TRBJ2-4; 8 nucleotides line up with TRBD2. CDR1 is SGHDN, CDR2 FVKESK, per germline. The CDR3 has 16 amino acids. V trimming: 4 bases; J trimming: 6 bases; junction bases outside the gene matches: 11. The CDR3 region has the DNA TGTGCCAGCAGCCCAAGACCCGGGACTAGGATAAACATTCAGTACTTC. This sequence encodes CASSPRPGTRINIQYF.

This clonotype has a count of ten or more. The chain uses TRBV4-3 and TRBJ2-1; 9 bases are a match to TRBD2. Germline-derived CDR1 and CDR2 are LGHNA and YSLEER. The V gene end was trimmed by 0 bases and the J gene end by 8 bases; junction bases not matched to a gene: 14. The CDR3 contains 18 residues. CDR3 amino acids: CASSQDTASGAIFDEQFF. CDR3 nucleotides: TGCGCCAGCAGCCAAGATACGGCTAGCGGGGCGATTTTCGATGAGCAGTTCTTC.

This chain joins TRBV12-3 or TRBV12-4 and TRBJ2-4, with 8 bases aligning to TRBD1. This CDR3 contains 16 residues. V lost 3 bases and J lost 2; bases outside the gene matches: 6. CDR3 protein: CASSFWQGASKNIQYF. CDR3 DNA: TGTGCCAGCAGTTTTTGGCAGGGGGCTTCCAAAAACATTCAGTACTTC.

This clonotype was seen more than once but under ten times. CDR3 nucleotides: TGTGCCAGCAGCCATTCTAGCGGGTTCTCCTACAATGAGCAGTTCTTC. Translation gives CASSHSSGFSYNEQFF. The V call is TRBV3-1, the J call TRBJ2-1; 8 positions match TRBD2. Germline lookup yields CDR1 LGHDT and CDR2 YNNKEL (reference sequence). V trimming: 3 bases; J trimming: 0 bases; junction bases outside the gene matches: 4. The CDR3 is 16 amino acids.

This clonotype was counted a few times. The genes are TRBV5-5 and TRBJ2-1, with D possibly matching TRBD2 (5 bases). Deletions cut 0 bases from V and 11 bases from J, with 12 bases between. CDR1 is SGHKS and CDR2 is YYEKEE in the germline V gene (reference sequence). This CDR3 is built from 13 residues. The CDR3 DNA sequence: TGTGCCAGCAGCTTGGAACGGGGAGTACAGCAGTTCTTC. As protein: CASSLERGVQQFF.

The sample holds many counts of this clonotype. This chain joins TRBV6-5 and TRBJ2-5; 8 bases fit TRBD2. The germline CDR1 and CDR2 sequences are MNHEY and SVGAGI. The trim removed 4 bases at V and 6 bases at J, leaving 4 bases unmatched. CDR3 length: 13 amino acids. CDR3 nucleotide sequence: TGTGCCAGCAGTTCCGGGGGGGGCCAGACCCAGTACTTC. Encoded protein: CASSSGGGQTQYF.

This clonotype was picked up a small number of times. The chain combines TRBV27 with TRBJ2-3, with a weak D call TRBD2 (5 bases). Trimming removed 6 bases from V and 0 bases from J, with 10 bases in between. The CDR3 has 14 amino acids. CDR1 is MNHEY, CDR2 SMNVEV, per germline (reference sequence). This CDR3 reads CASRRAVSTDTQYF. In DNA form, the CDR3 reads TGTGCCAGCAGGAGGGCAGTTAGCACAGATACGCAGTATTTT.

In the case of this clonotype: A junction end diverges from the germline sequence, so it may reflect a read error. The rearrangement links TRBV7-2 to TRBJ2-1, with no clear D. The CDR3 totals 11 residues. Germline V gene data show CDR1 as SGHTA and CDR2 as FQGNSA. The CDR3 here is CASSSTSSPYF. CDR3 in DNA: TGTGCCAGCAGCTCGACCTCATCCCCTTACTTC.

Worth noting for this clonotype: An end of the junction does not agree with germline; a read error may underlie this. The chain joins TRBV5-6 to TRBJ2-7; a possible D gene is TRBD1 (5 bases). Germline V gene lookup returns CDR1 SGHDT and CDR2 YYEEEE. The CDR3 has 13 residues. The CDR3 is CASSLGQSYDQYF. The CDR3 nucleotides read TGTGCCAGCAGCTTGGGACAGTCCTACGACCAGTACTTC. Supplemented by reference TRBV5-6 and TRBJ2-7, the full variable domain reads DAGVTQSPTHLIKTRGQQVTLRCSPKSGHDTVSWYQQALGQGPQFIFQYYEEEERQRGNFPDRFSGHQFPNYSSELNVNALLLGDSALYLCASSLGQSYDQYFGPGTRLTVT.

The chain links TRBV24-1 to TRBJ1-1; no firm D call. This CDR3 is built from 14 residues. Trimming took 3 bases from V and 1 from J, leaving 8 bases between them. CDR1 and CDR2 from the germline V gene are KGHDR and SFDVKD. Written as DNA, the CDR3 is TGTGCCACCAGTGATGCCGGACGGAACACTGAAGCTTTCTTT. Protein sequence: CATSDAGRNTEAFF.

This clonotype was detected ten times or more. One end of the junction does not line up with germline, which may come from a read error. J is TRBJ1-1 and V is TRBV5-1; D is unclear. Germline V gene lookup returns CDR1 SGHRS and CDR2 YFSETQ. The CDR3 sequence is 13 residues long. The CDR3 sequence: CASSLGGDTEAFF. The CDR3 coding sequence is TGTGCCAGCAGCTTAGGTGGGGACACTGAAGCTTTCTTT.

This clonotype has ten or more counts. The chain is built from TRBV12-3 or TRBV12-4 and TRBJ2-7; the D is unclear. CDR3 length: 14 amino acids. The ends were cut back, 5 bases at V and 7 bases at J, with 18 bases in the middle. The chain's CDR3 is CASSQNSHGVEQYF. CDR3 in DNA: TGTGCCAGCAGTCAGAACTCACACGGTGTGGAGCAGTACTTC.

Many counts were recorded for this clonotype. The chain links TRBV11-2 to TRBJ2-4; 7 bases map to TRBD2. V lost 0 bases and J lost 0; bases outside the gene matches: 5. Germline-derived CDR1 and CDR2 are SGHAT and FQNNGV. CDR3 length: 17 residues. CDR3 sequence reads: CASSLDGRGLAKNIQYF. CDR3 in DNA: TGTGCCAGCAGCTTAGATGGGAGGGGACTAGCCAAAAACATTCAGTACTTC.

The J gene is TRBJ2-7, the V gene TRBV6-2 or TRBV6-3; TRBD2 might be the D (6 bases). From germline, CDR1 is MNHEY and CDR2 SVGEGT. V was pared by 5 bases and J by 3 bases, with 14 bases between. The CDR3 has 14 amino acids. The CDR3 region has the DNA TGTGCCAGCAGTGGCTCCGGGAGAGTCTACGAGCAGTACTTC. Translating it yields CASSGSGRVYEQYF.